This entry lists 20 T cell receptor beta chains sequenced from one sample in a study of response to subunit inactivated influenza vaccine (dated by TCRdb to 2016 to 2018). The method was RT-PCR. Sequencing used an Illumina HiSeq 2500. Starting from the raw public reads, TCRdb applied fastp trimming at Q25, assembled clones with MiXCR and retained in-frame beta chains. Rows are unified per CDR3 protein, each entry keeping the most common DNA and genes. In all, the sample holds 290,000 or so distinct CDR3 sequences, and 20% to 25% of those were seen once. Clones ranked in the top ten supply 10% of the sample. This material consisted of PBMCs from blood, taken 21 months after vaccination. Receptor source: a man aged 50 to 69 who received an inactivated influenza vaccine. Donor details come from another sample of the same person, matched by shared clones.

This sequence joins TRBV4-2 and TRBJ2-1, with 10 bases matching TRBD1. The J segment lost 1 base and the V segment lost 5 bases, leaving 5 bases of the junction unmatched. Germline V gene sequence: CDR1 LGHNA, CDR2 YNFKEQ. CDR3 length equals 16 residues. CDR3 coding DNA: TGTGCCAGCAGCAAGGACAGGGGGTCATCCTACAATGAGCAGTTCTTC. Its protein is CASSKDRGSSYNEQFF.

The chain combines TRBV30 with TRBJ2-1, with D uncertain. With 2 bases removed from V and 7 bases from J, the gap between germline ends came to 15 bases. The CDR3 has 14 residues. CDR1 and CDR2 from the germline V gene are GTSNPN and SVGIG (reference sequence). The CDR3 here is CAWSSGMGGNEQFF. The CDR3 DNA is TGTGCCTGGAGTTCGGGCATGGGTGGTAATGAGCAGTTCTTC.

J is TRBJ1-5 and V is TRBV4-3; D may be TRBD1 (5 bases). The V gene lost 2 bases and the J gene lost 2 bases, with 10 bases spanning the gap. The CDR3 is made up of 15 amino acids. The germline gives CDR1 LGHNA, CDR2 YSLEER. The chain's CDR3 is CASSQSRAGNQPQHF. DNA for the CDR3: TGCGCCAGCAGCCAAAGCAGGGCCGGCAATCAGCCCCAGCATTTT.

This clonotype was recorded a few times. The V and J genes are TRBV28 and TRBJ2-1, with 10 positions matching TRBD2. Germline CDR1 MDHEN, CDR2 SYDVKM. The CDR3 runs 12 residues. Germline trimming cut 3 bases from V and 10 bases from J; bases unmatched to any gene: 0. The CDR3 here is CASSFSGGEQFF. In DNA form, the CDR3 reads TGTGCCAGCAGTTTTAGCGGGGGGGAGCAGTTCTTC.

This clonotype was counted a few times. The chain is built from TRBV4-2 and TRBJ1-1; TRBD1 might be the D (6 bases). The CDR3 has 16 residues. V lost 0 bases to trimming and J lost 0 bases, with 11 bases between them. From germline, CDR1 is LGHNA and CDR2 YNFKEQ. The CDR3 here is CASSQDEGQLNTEAFF. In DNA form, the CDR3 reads TGTGCCAGCAGCCAAGATGAAGGACAGTTGAACACTGAAGCTTTCTTT.

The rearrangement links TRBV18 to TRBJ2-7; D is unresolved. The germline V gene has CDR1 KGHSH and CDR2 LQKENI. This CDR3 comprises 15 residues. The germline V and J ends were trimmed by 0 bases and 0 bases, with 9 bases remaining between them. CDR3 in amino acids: CASSPPGLFSYEQYF. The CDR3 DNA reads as TGTGCCAGCTCACCACCAGGGCTCTTCTCCTACGAGCAGTACTTC.

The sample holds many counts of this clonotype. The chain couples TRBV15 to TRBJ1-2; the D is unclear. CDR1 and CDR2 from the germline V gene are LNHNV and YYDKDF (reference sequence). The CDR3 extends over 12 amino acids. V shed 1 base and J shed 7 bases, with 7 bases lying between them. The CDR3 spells CATSRVDGGYTF. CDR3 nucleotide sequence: TGTGCCACCAGCAGAGTTGATGGTGGCTACACCTTC.

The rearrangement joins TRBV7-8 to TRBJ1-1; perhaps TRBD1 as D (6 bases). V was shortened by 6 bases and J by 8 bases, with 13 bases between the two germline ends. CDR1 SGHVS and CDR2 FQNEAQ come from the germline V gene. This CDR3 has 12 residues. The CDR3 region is CASSFLDSEAFF. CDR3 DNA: TGTGCCAGCAGTTTCCTGGACAGCGAAGCTTTCTTT.

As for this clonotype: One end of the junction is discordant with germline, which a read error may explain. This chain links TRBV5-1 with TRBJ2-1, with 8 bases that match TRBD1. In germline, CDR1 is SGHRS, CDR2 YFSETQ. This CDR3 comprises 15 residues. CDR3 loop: CASRVDRASYNEQFF. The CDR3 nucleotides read TGCGCCAGCAGGGTGGACAGGGCCTCCTACAATGAGCAGTTCTTT.

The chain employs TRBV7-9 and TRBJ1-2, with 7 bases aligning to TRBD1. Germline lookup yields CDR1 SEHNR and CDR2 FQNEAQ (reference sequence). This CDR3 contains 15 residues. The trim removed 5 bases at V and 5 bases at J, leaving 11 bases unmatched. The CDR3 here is CASSTMTGRSYGYTF. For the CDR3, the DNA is TGTGCCAGCAGCACTATGACAGGGAGGTCGTATGGCTACACCTTC.

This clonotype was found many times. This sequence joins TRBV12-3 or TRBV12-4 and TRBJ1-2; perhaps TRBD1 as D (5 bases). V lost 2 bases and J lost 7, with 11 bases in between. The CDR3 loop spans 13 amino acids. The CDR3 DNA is TGTGCCAGCAGTTTACCTACAGGTGTTGGCTACACCTTC. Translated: CASSLPTGVGYTF.

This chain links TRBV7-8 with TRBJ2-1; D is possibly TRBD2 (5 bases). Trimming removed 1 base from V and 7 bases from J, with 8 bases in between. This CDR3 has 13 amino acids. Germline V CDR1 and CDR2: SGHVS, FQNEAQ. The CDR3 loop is CASSLVVANEQFF. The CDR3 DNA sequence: TGTGCCAGCAGCTTAGTTGTAGCGAATGAGCAGTTCTTC.

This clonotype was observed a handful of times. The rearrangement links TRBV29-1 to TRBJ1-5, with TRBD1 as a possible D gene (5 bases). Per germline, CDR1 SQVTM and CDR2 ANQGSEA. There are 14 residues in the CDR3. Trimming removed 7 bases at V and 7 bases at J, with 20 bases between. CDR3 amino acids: CSAQDTDPGQPQHF. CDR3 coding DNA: TGCAGCGCTCAGGACACGGACCCTGGGCAGCCCCAGCATTTT.

In DNA form, the CDR3 reads TGCAGCGTTGATAGTGGGACAGGGAAAAACATTCAGTACTTC. This encodes CSVDSGTGKNIQYF. J is TRBJ2-4 and V is TRBV29-1, with 9 bases identical to TRBD1. CDR3 length: 14 residues. Germline V gives CDR1 SQVTM, CDR2 ANQGSEA. Losses at the gene ends were 3 bases for V and 4 bases for J; bases not matched to a gene: 4.

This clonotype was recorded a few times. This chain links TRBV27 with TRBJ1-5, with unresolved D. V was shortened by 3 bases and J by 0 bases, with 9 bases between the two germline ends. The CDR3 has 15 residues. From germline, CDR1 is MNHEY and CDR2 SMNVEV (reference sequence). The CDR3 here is CASSFPVDSNQPQHF. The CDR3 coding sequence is TGTGCCAGCAGTTTCCCCGTGGATAGCAATCAGCCCCAGCATTTT.

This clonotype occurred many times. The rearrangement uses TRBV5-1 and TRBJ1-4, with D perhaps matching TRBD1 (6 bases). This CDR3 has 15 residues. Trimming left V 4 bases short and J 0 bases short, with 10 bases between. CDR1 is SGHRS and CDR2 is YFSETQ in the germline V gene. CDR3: CASSTTGPTNEKLFF. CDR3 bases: TGCGCCAGCAGCACGACAGGACCAACTAATGAAAAACTGTTTTTT. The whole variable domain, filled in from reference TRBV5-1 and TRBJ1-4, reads KAGVTQTPRYLIKTRGQQVTLSCSPISGHRSVSWYQQTPGQGLQFLFEYFSETQRNKGNFPGRFSGRQFSNSRSEMNVSTLELGDSALYLCASSTTGPTNEKLFFGSGTQLSVL.

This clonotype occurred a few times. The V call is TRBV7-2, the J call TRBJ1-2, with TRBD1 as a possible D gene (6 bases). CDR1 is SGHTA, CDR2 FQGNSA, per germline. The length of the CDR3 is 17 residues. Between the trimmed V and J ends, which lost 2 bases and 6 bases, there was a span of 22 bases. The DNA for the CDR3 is TGTGCCAGCAGCTTAATCCCCGTCCTAGGGGGGTACAATGGCTACACCTTC. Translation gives CASSLIPVLGGYNGYTF. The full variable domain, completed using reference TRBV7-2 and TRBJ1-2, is GAGVSQSPSNKVTEKGKDVELRCDPISGHTALYWYRQSLGQGLEFLIYFQGNSAPDKSGLPSDRFSAERTGGSVSTLTIQRTQQEDSAVYLCASSLIPVLGGYNGYTFGSGTRLTVV.

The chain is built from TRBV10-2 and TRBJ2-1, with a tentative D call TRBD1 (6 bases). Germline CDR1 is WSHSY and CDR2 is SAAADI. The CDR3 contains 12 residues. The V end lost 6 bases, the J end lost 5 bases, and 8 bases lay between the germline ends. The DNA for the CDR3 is TGCGCCAGCAGCGGACAGAACAATGAGCAGTTCTTC. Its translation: CASSGQNNEQFF.

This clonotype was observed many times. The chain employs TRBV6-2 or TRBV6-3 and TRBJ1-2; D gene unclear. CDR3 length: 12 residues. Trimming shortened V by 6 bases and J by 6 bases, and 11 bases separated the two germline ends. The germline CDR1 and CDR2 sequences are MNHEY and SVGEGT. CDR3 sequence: CASSRRTHGYTF. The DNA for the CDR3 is TGTGCCAGCAGCCGTCGGACCCATGGCTACACCTTC.

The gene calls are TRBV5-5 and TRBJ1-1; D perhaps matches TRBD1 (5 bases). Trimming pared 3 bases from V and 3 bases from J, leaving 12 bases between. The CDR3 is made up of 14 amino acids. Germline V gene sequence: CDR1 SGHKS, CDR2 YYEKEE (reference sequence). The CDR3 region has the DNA TGTGCCAGCAGCTCGGACACCTGGGACACTGAAGCTTTCTTT. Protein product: CASSSDTWDTEAFF.